A single sample is the source of the 16 T cell receptor beta chains below, sequenced in a study of blood T cell repertoires in COVID-19. Sequenced by immunoSEQ multiplex PCR; TCRdb stores in-frame clones only, minus some. The sample includes under 450,000 clones, approximately 86% of them seen just once. The sample comprised peripheral blood. These receptors all come from a woman aged 60-75 years with COVID-19, enrolled during active disease.

The chain joins TRBV6-2 or TRBV6-3 to TRBJ1-5; D unclear. This CDR3 contains 14 residues. With 6 bases removed from V and 1 base from J, the gap between germline ends came to 10 bases. Germline V gene sequence: CDR1 MNHEY, CDR2 SVGEGT. The CDR3 loop is CASSIQLSNQPQHF. In DNA, the CDR3 is TGTGCCAGCAGCATACAGTTGAGCAATCAGCCCCAGCATTTT.

V and J are TRBV30 and TRBJ1-1, with D perhaps matching TRBD1 (5 bases). The CDR3 has 13 amino acids. The V end lost 2 bases, the J end lost 4 bases, and 11 bases lay between the germline ends. Per the germline V gene, CDR1 is GTSNPN and CDR2 is SVGIG (reference sequence). The CDR3: CAWSINQGTEAFF. The DNA of the CDR3 is TGTGCCTGGAGTATCAATCAGGGCACTGAAGCTTTCTTT. The full variable domain, in which reference TRBV30 and TRBJ1-1 provide the parts outside the CDR3, is SQTIHQWPATLVQPVGSPLSLECTVEGTSNPNLYWYRQAAGRGLQLLFYSVGIGQISSEVPQNLSASRPQDRQFILSSKKLLLSDSGFYLCAWSINQGTEAFFGQGTRLTVV.

This chain uses TRBV7-2 with TRBJ2-6, with a tentative D call TRBD1 (6 bases). Germline V gives CDR1 SGHTA, CDR2 FQGNSA. V was pared by 1 base and J by 2 bases, with 18 bases between. The CDR3 sequence is 19 residues long. The CDR3 region has the DNA TGTGCCAGCAGCTTAGTCAGGGGTGGGGTCAAACCTGGGGCCAACGTCCTGACTTTC. It is translated as CASSLVRGGVKPGANVLTF.

This rearrangement joins TRBV3-1 (or the pseudogene TRBV3-2) to TRBJ2-3; D gene uncertain. Trimming stripped 3 bases from V and 1 base from J, with 8 bases between. Germline V gives CDR1 LGHDT, CDR2 YNNKEL (reference sequence). The CDR3 has 14 residues. Written as DNA, the CDR3 is TGTGCCAGCAGCCACACACAGCGCACAGATACGCAGTATTTT. Translated, it gives CASSHTQRTDTQYF.

The gene calls are TRBV27 and TRBJ2-7, with TRBD2 identical over 7 bases. Germline loops: CDR1 MNHEY, CDR2 SMNVEV (reference sequence). This CDR3 spans 16 amino acids. J lost 5 bases, V lost 1 base, and 11 bases had no gene match. The CDR3 bases are TGTGCCAGCAGTTTATATGGCGGGGAGGGTATCAACGAGCAGTACTTC. It encodes CASSLYGGEGINEQYF.

The genes are TRBV11-3 and TRBJ1-1; TRBD1 aligns across 11 bases. The CDR3 spans 16 residues. J was trimmed by 4 bases and V by 0 bases; bases with no gene match: 4. Per germline, CDR1 SGHNT and CDR2 YENEEA. The CDR3 sequence: CASSLDPGTGGTEAFF. CDR3 DNA sequence: TGTGCCAGCAGCTTAGACCCCGGGACAGGGGGCACTGAAGCTTTCTTT.

The V and J genes are TRBV24-1 and TRBJ2-1; 8 bases match TRBD1. Losses at the gene ends were 5 bases for V and 3 bases for J; bases not matched to a gene: 11. This CDR3 contains 17 residues. Germline V gives CDR1 KGHDR, CDR2 SFDVKD. CDR3 sequence (DNA): TGTGCCACCAGTGCCGCCCTTCAAGGGACAGGCTACAATGAGCAGTTCTTC. Translated: CATSAALQGTGYNEQFF.

The V call is TRBV9, the J call TRBJ2-2; no reliable D call. CDR1 and CDR2 (germline): SGDLS, YYNGEE. V lost 1 base and J 3 bases, leaving 10 bases between the germline ends. The CDR3 consists of 15 residues. This chain's CDR3 is CASSVRSDYTGELFF. DNA of the CDR3: TGTGCCAGCAGCGTAAGGTCAGACTACACCGGGGAGCTGTTTTTT.

This chain joins TRBV6-5 and TRBJ2-7; D is ambiguous. The CDR3 consists of 13 residues. The ends were cut back, 6 bases at V and 9 bases at J, with 18 bases in the middle. Germline CDR1 is MNHEY and CDR2 is SVGAGI. The chain's CDR3 is CASSTTNDIRQYF. The CDR3, as DNA: TGTGCCAGCAGCACTACCAACGATATTCGGCAGTACTTC.

The chain combines TRBV20-1 with TRBJ1-1; a weak D match, TRBD1 (5 bases). Per the germline V gene, CDR1 is DFQATT and CDR2 is SNEGSKA (reference sequence). This CDR3 contains 13 residues. V shed 6 bases and J shed 3 bases, with 14 bases lying between them. CDR3: CSASHRGYTEAFF. The CDR3 nucleotides read TGCAGTGCGAGTCATCGGGGGTACACTGAAGCTTTCTTT.

The sample holds one count of this clone. The chain is built from TRBV9 and TRBJ1-3; weak D call: TRBD1 (6 bases). Trimming stripped 3 bases from V and 8 bases from J, with 9 bases between. The CDR3 sequence is 12 residues long. Germline CDR1 SGDLS, CDR2 YYNGEE. CDR3 coding DNA: TGTGCCAGCAGCGGAGGGGGGGACACCATATATTTT. This sequence encodes CASSGGGDTIYF.

CDR3 coding DNA: TGTGCCAGCAGCTTTGAGCGGGCCTGGCGGAATGAGCAGTTCTTC. Translation gives CASSFERAWRNEQFF. The V call is TRBV5-5, the J call TRBJ2-1, with a tentative D call TRBD2 (6 bases). Germline values: CDR1 SGHKS, CDR2 YYEKEE (reference sequence). The CDR3 is 15 residues long. Trimming removed 2 bases from V and 7 bases from J, with 16 bases in between. Full variable domain (rest looked up from reference TRBV5-5 and TRBJ2-1): DAGVTQSPTHLIKTRGQQVTLRCSPISGHKSVSWYQQVLGQGPQFIFQYYEKEERGRGNFPDRFSARQFPNYSSELNVNALLLGDSALYLCASSFERAWRNEQFFGPGTRLTVL.

The gene calls are TRBV5-4 and TRBJ2-7; TRBD2 matches at 12 bases. Trimming removed 4 bases from V and 7 bases from J; junction bases left unmatched: 12. Looked up from germline, CDR1 is SGHNT and CDR2 is YYREEE (reference sequence). CDR3 length: 16 amino acids. CDR3 nucleotide sequence: TGTGCCAGCAGCCATCGGACTAGCGGGGCGTCCCTGGAGCAGTACTTC. Protein: CASSHRTSGASLEQYF.

This chain connects TRBV7-3 to TRBJ2-2; TRBD1 is a possible D gene (5 bases). The length of the CDR3 is 17 residues. V lost 2 bases and J 1 base, leaving 14 bases between the germline ends. Germline values: CDR1 SGHTA, CDR2 FQGTGA. In DNA form, the CDR3 reads TGTGCCAGCAGCTTATCCGGTGGGGCGATGAACACCGGGGAGCTGTTTTTT. This gives the protein CASSLSGGAMNTGELFF.

The chain uses TRBV6-2 or TRBV6-3 and TRBJ2-3; D might be TRBD1 (5 bases). With 2 bases removed from V and 0 bases from J, the gap between germline ends came to 12 bases. The germline V gene encodes CDR1 MNHEY and CDR2 SVGEGT. The CDR3 spans 16 residues. Here the CDR3 DNA reads TGTGCCAGCAGTTACGACTCGACAGTCAGCACAGATACGCAGTATTTT. Translated, it gives CASSYDSTVSTDTQYF.

This chain links TRBV5-1 with TRBJ1-2; possible D gene TRBD1, 6 bases. CDR3 length equals 14 residues. Trimming pared 0 bases from V and 7 bases from J, leaving 13 bases between. The germline V gene encodes CDR1 SGHRS and CDR2 YFSETQ. The CDR3 DNA is TGCGCCAGCAGCTTGGATGCCAGGGGTGGTGGCTACACCTTC. Its translation: CASSLDARGGGYTF.